The 32 T cell receptor beta chains below come from one sample, sequenced in a study of CD8+CD57+ T cells in acquired aplastic anemia. TCR beta VDJ and CDR3 profiles were obtained from a genomic DNA template. In TCRdb, the reads were re-called with MiXCR into one record per CDR3 protein. The repertoire holds some 200,000 distinct CDR3 sequences, around 60% seen once, with over 25% in the top ten. Material: sorted CD4+, CD8+, or CD8+CD57+ T cells (not recorded which) from PBMCs. These receptors all come from a human donor in good health.

The V and J genes are TRBV9 and TRBJ2-3; 9 bases line up with TRBD2. Germline V gene sequence: CDR1 SGDLS, CDR2 YYNGEE. CDR3 length equals 15 residues. Germline trimming cut 6 bases from V and 1 base from J; bases unmatched to any gene: 6. CDR3 amino acids: CASNVAGVGTDTQYF. As DNA, the CDR3 is TGTGCCAGCAATGTAGCGGGAGTAGGCACAGATACGCAGTATTTT.

This clonotype was seen ten or more times. The chain is built from TRBV19 and TRBJ1-4; a possible D gene is TRBD1 (5 bases). The V end was cut by 7 bases, the J end by 7 bases, with 10 bases between. Germline lookup yields CDR1 LNHDA and CDR2 SQIVND (reference sequence). This CDR3 region has 12 residues. The CDR3 is CASNWGGEKLFF. CDR3 DNA: TGTGCCAGTAATTGGGGCGGTGAAAAACTGTTTTTT.

The V call is TRBV20-1, the J call TRBJ2-5; D perhaps matches TRBD1 (6 bases). Germline CDR1 DFQATT, CDR2 SNEGSKA (reference sequence). V lost 3 bases and J 3 bases, leaving 11 bases between the germline ends. This CDR3 spans 13 amino acids. CDR3 protein: CSASGSGEETQYF. Here the CDR3 DNA reads TGCAGTGCTAGTGGATCAGGGGAAGAGACCCAGTACTTC.

The chain employs TRBV9 and TRBJ2-1; the match to TRBD2 covers 7 bases. The J segment lost 7 bases and the V segment lost 0 bases, leaving 16 bases of the junction unmatched. Germline CDR1 and CDR2: SGDLS and YYNGEE. The CDR3 is made up of 18 amino acids. CDR3: CASSVVRSGEGRRNEQFF. For the CDR3, the DNA is TGTGCCAGCAGCGTAGTGAGGTCGGGGGAGGGCCGTCGGAATGAGCAGTTCTTC.

The V and J genes are TRBV6-5 and TRBJ1-1; D is ambiguous. V was pared by 4 bases and J by 3 bases, with 3 bases between. CDR3 size: 11 residues. The germline V gene has CDR1 MNHEY and CDR2 SVGAGI. Here the CDR3 DNA reads TGTGCCAGCAGTTGGCACACTGAAGCTTTCTTT. Protein: CASSWHTEAFF.

DNA for the CDR3: TGTGCCGGAGGTAGCGGGAGTGGCAGTGAGCAGTTCTTC. Residues: CAGGSGSGSEQFF. J is TRBJ2-1 and V is TRBV2; 9 nucleotides line up with TRBD2. The ends lost 11 bases at V and 9 bases at J; junction bases unmatched: 11. From germline, CDR1 is SNHLY and CDR2 FYNNEI. The CDR3 contains 13 residues.

The J gene is TRBJ1-2, the V gene TRBV7-2; no firm D call. Germline CDR1 reads SGHTA; CDR2 reads FQGNSA. The CDR3 loop spans 15 amino acids. V lost 3 bases and J 0 bases, leaving 11 bases between the germline ends. DNA of the CDR3: TGTGCCAGCAGCTTTACCCCTTTCCCTAACTATGGCTACACCTTC. It codes for CASSFTPFPNYGYTF.

This clonotype appeared many times. V usage is TRBV9 and J usage is TRBJ2-3; D gene unclear. V shed 0 bases and J shed 1 base, with 12 bases lying between them. Germline V gives CDR1 SGDLS, CDR2 YYNGEE. The CDR3 runs 16 residues. CDR3 residues: CASSVGDSDRTDTQYF. The DNA of the CDR3 is TGTGCCAGCAGCGTAGGGGATTCGGACCGCACAGATACGCAGTATTTT.

This clonotype occurred many times. The chain links TRBV20-1 to TRBJ2-1, with 11 nucleotides matching TRBD2. After removal of 0 bases from V and 3 bases from J, the junction contained 4 bases not matched to a gene. The CDR3 is 16 residues long. Germline CDR1 reads DFQATT; CDR2 reads SNEGSKA (reference sequence). The CDR3: CSAREPTSGDYNEQFF. In DNA, the CDR3 is TGCAGTGCTAGAGAACCGACTAGCGGGGACTACAATGAGCAGTTCTTC.

This chain uses TRBV24-1 with TRBJ2-1, with 15 nucleotides matching TRBD2. V lost 4 bases, J lost 2 bases, and 8 bases stayed unmatched. The germline gives CDR1 KGHDR, CDR2 SFDVKD. This CDR3 is 19 amino acids long. The CDR3 DNA reads as TGTGCCACCAGTGACCCGGGACTAGCGGGGGGTATTACCTACAATGAGCAGTTCTTC. Residues: CATSDPGLAGGITYNEQFF.

The chain links TRBV20-1 to TRBJ2-1; TRBD1 aligns across 8 bases. CDR1 is DFQATT, CDR2 SNEGSKA, per germline (reference sequence). This CDR3 region has 13 residues. CDR3 region: CRGQGNIGNEQFF. The CDR3, as DNA: TGCAGAGGACAGGGCAACATAGGGAATGAGCAGTTCTTC.

This clonotype was seen just once. A much larger clonotype is one base distant, so this may be a read error. The V gene is TRBV6-5, the J gene TRBJ1-1, with TRBD1 identical over 9 bases. In germline, CDR1 is MNHEY, CDR2 SVGAGI. The trim removed 8 bases at V and 4 bases at J, leaving 5 bases unmatched. This CDR3 has 13 residues. The CDR3 here is CASGQTGGTEAFF. As DNA, the CDR3 is TGTGCCAGCGGTCAGACAGGGGGCACTGAAGCTTTCTTT.

This clonotype has at least ten counts. The chain recombines TRBV7-9 with TRBJ2-1; possible D gene TRBD1, 6 bases. Deletions cut 3 bases from V and 7 bases from J, with 19 bases between. Germline V gene lookup returns CDR1 SEHNR and CDR2 FQNEAQ (reference sequence). The CDR3 covers 16 residues. CDR3 bases: TGTGCCAGCAGCTTCTCTACCCGAGGGGGTGGGAATGAGCAGTTCTTC. The encoded protein is CASSFSTRGGGNEQFF.

This clonotype was seen at least ten times. The J gene is TRBJ2-7, the V gene TRBV20-1, with TRBD1 matching 9 bases. The germline CDR1 and CDR2 sequences are DFQATT and SNEGSKA (reference sequence). With V trimmed by 3 bases and J by 6 bases, 3 bases remained unmatched. The CDR3 covers 12 residues. The DNA for the CDR3 is TGCAGTGCTAGGGGACAGGGCCCCGAGCAGTACTTC. It translates to CSARGQGPEQYF.

This clonotype has a handful of counts. The chain joins TRBV10-3 to TRBJ2-1, with a tentative D call TRBD1 (5 bases). The length of the CDR3 is 14 residues. The V end was cut by 4 bases, the J end by 5 bases, with 12 bases between. Germline V gives CDR1 ENHRY, CDR2 SYGVKD. Written as DNA, the CDR3 is TGTGCCATCAGTGGACTCTCAGGGAACAATGAGCAGTTCTTC. Protein sequence: CAISGLSGNNEQFF.

V is TRBV29-1 and J is TRBJ1-2; maybe TRBD1 (6 bases). The CDR3 consists of 10 residues. In germline, CDR1 is SQVTM, CDR2 ANQGSEA. Between the trimmed V and J ends, which lost 6 bases and 5 bases, there was a span of 7 bases. The CDR3 spells CSVQGYGYTF. The CDR3 DNA sequence: TGCAGCGTGCAGGGGTATGGCTACACCTTC.

Comments on this clonotype: At one end the junction does not follow the germline gene, possibly because of a read error. The gene calls are TRBV7-9 and TRBJ2-7; 12 bases fit TRBD1. In germline, CDR1 is SEHNR, CDR2 FQNEAQ (reference sequence). The CDR3 length is 20 residues. The CDR3 reads CASSPGTGGPTEDFSYERYF. DNA for the CDR3: TGTGCCAGCAGCCCCGGGACAGGGGGCCCCACAGAGGATTTCTCCTACGAGCGGTACTTC.

In its sample, this clonotype was seen many times. V and J are TRBV9 and TRBJ2-2, with D possibly being TRBD2 (5 bases). The CDR3 has 13 amino acids. The V gene's germline CDR1 is SGDLS and CDR2 YYNGEE. V shed 0 bases and J shed 8 bases, with 8 bases lying between them. This CDR3 reads CASSVEWRGELFF. DNA of the CDR3: TGTGCCAGCAGCGTAGAGTGGAGGGGGGAGCTGTTTTTT.

The chain has TRBV15 and TRBJ2-6; D remains unclear. CDR3 length: 13 amino acids. Germline CDR1 LNHNV, CDR2 YYDKDF (reference sequence). V lost 8 bases to trimming and J lost 3 bases, with 8 bases between them. The CDR3 DNA reads TGTGCCACCGAGGTCATTGGGGCCAACGTCCTGACTTTC. The encoded protein is CATEVIGANVLTF.

This clonotype was recorded at least ten times. The rearrangement links TRBV20-1 to TRBJ1-6; D may be TRBD1 (5 bases). The CDR3 extends over 14 amino acids. The germline gives CDR1 DFQATT, CDR2 SNEGSKA (reference sequence). V was shortened by 3 bases and J by 9 bases, with 15 bases between the two germline ends. CDR3 residues: CSARGGEGSSPLHF. The CDR3 region has the DNA TGCAGTGCTAGGGGAGGGGAGGGTAGTTCACCCCTCCACTTT.

Turning to this clonotype: Mismatch with germline at one junction end may stem from a read error. V usage is TRBV7-7 and J usage is TRBJ2-3, with unresolved D. Germline CDR1 is SSHAT and CDR2 is FNYEAQ (reference sequence). The CDR3 is 14 residues long. CDR3 amino acids: CASSRISTTDTQYF. CDR3 in DNA: TGTGCTAGCAGCCGAATTTCGACTACAGATACGCAGTATTTT.

The chain uses TRBV7-6 and TRBJ1-1; 7 bases are shared with TRBD1. Per germline, CDR1 SGHVS and CDR2 FNYEAQ. With 4 bases clipped from V and 4 bases from J, the junction kept 6 bases outside the gene matches. This CDR3 is built from 14 residues. CDR3 bases: TGTGCCAGCAGCTCACAGGGGTTCGGCACTGAAGCTTTCTTT. It yields the protein CASSSQGFGTEAFF.

The chain carries TRBV7-6 and TRBJ2-7; D may be TRBD2 (6 bases). The germline CDR1 and CDR2 sequences are SGHVS and FNYEAQ. CDR3 size: 13 residues. V was trimmed by 5 bases and J by 4 bases, leaving 12 bases between them. CDR3 amino acids: CASSQGLSYEQYF. The DNA of the CDR3 is TGTGCCAGCAGCCAGGGACTGTCTTACGAGCAGTACTTC.

Only a few counts were recorded for this clonotype. This may be a read error, as it is one base from a much larger clone. The genes are TRBV7-8 and TRBJ2-7; no clear D. Per the germline V gene, CDR1 is SGHVS and CDR2 is FQNEAQ. The CDR3 sequence is 13 residues long. The DNA for the CDR3 is TGTACCAGTACTCCGGGCTCGAGGATGGGGCAGTACTTC. Translating it yields CTSTPGSRMGQYF.

This clonotype was detected many times. This sequence joins TRBV6-1 and TRBJ2-5; D possibly corresponds to TRBD2 (5 bases). The CDR3 spans 15 residues. Deletions cut 3 bases from V and 5 bases from J, with 16 bases between. Germline V lookup: CDR1 MNHNS, CDR2 SASEGT. In nucleotides, the CDR3 is TGTGCCAGCAGTGACTCCCCACTAGTCTTCGAGACCCAGTACTTC. As protein: CASSDSPLVFETQYF.

This clonotype was recorded only once. The rearrangement links TRBV7-3 to TRBJ2-7, with 9 bases matching TRBD1. With 5 bases clipped from V and 6 bases from J, the junction kept 5 bases outside the gene matches. The CDR3 length is 13 residues. Germline V gene data show CDR1 as SGHTA and CDR2 as FQGTGA. CDR3 in amino acids: CASSGTGGGEQYF. The CDR3 DNA sequence: TGTGCCAGCAGCGGAACAGGGGGCGGCGAGCAGTACTTC.

Only a few counts were recorded for this clonotype. The chain has TRBV9 and TRBJ2-2; TRBD2 agrees at 8 bases. CDR1 is SGDLS, CDR2 YYNGEE, per germline. The CDR3 has 16 residues. V shed 0 bases, J shed 6 bases, and the junction held 7 bases outside the gene matches. The CDR3 reads CASSVDPGGSAGELFF. CDR3 nucleotides: TGTGCCAGCAGCGTAGACCCGGGGGGGTCTGCCGGGGAGCTGTTTTTT.

This sequence joins TRBV20-1 and TRBJ2-7, with a possible D match to TRBD2 (6 bases). Germline values: CDR1 DFQATT, CDR2 SNEGSKA (reference sequence). V was pared by 6 bases and J by 5 bases, with 23 bases between. The length of the CDR3 is 15 residues. The CDR3 here is CSAYPTRRGVDEQYF. For the CDR3, the DNA is TGCAGTGCCTACCCGACTAGAAGGGGCGTGGACGAGCAGTACTTC.

This chain connects TRBV19 to TRBJ2-1; D perhaps matches TRBD2 (5 bases). Germline CDR1 LNHDA, CDR2 SQIVND (reference sequence). V was pared by 10 bases and J by 10 bases, with 14 bases between. This CDR3 has 11 amino acids. CDR3 DNA: TGTGCCACCCGTAGAGGCGGGGAGCAGTTCTTC. Translated, it gives CATRRGGEQFF.

Details on this clonotype: Germline and junction disagree at one end, which may indicate a read error. J is TRBJ2-7 and V is TRBV7-2, with a weak D call TRBD2 (5 bases). The CDR3 runs to 12 residues. Germline V CDR1 and CDR2: SGHTA, FQGNSA. CDR3 sequence (DNA): TGTGCCAGCAGCTTGATGGCCGGGGAGCTGTACTTC. Protein sequence: CASSLMAGELYF.

J is TRBJ2-5 and V is TRBV19; D tentatively reads TRBD1 or TRBD2 (5 bases each). V lost 5 bases to trimming and J lost 4 bases, with 14 bases between them. The CDR3 has 14 amino acids. The germline V gene encodes CDR1 LNHDA and CDR2 SQIVND (reference sequence). As DNA, the CDR3 is TGTGCCAGTAGTCGGGACCACACATCAGAGACCCAGTACTTC. This translates into CASSRDHTSETQYF.

The chain uses TRBV10-3 and TRBJ1-1, with D unresolved. The V end lost 6 bases, the J end lost 1 base, and 9 bases lay between the germline ends. Per germline, CDR1 ENHRY and CDR2 SYGVKD. The CDR3 has 13 residues. CDR3 region: CAIRTDGNTEAFF. In nucleotides, the CDR3 is TGTGCCATCAGAACGGACGGGAACACTGAAGCTTTCTTT.